This TCR beta chain was sequenced for a study of T cell responses to AZD1222 COVID-19 vaccine. Trimming pared 5 bases from V and 3 bases from J, leaving 16 bases between. This CDR3 spans 15 amino acids. Germline-derived CDR1 and CDR2 are MNHEY and SMNVEV (reference sequence). Clones were read by immunoSEQ multiplex PCR, and TCRdb kept only the in-frame ones, dropping some. The repertoire holds 150,000 or so clones, with about nine tenths as singletons. Sequenced material: peripheral blood, taken 28 days after the second AZD1222 dose. The V and J genes are TRBV27 and TRBJ1-2; maybe TRBD1 (5 bases). The receptor was isolated from an adult who received the AZD1222 COVID-19 vaccine. CDR3 DNA: TGTGCCAGCAGTCAGGGACCCCGTCTTGACTATGGCTACACCTTC. Translated: CASSQGPRLDYGYTF.